This T cell receptor (beta chain) comes out of a study of radiation and T cells in renal cell carcinoma. The CDR3 loop spans 14 amino acids. Germline V lookup: CDR1 LGHNA, CDR2 YNFKEQ. Trimming removed 5 bases at V and 2 bases at J, with 12 bases between. Specified time point: baseline pretreatment blood. Treatment noted: 15 Gy SBRT to primary tumor, nephrectomy 4 weeks later. Some clones are missing from TCRdb's copy, which holds only in-frame ones; the method was immunoSEQ multiplex PCR. The table has 100,000 to 150,000 clones, roughly four fifths seen once. This specimen was blood, taken from a patient whose treatment included radiotherapy and nephrectomy. The rearrangement links TRBV4-2 to TRBJ1-1; D is undetermined. The receptor's source is a woman in her sixties with renal cell carcinoma. The CDR3 spells CASSLAPRNTEAFF. CDR3 DNA: TGTGCCAGCAGCTTGGCCCCTCGCAACACTGAAGCTTTCTTT.